Reported below is one T cell receptor beta chain. This record comes from a study of blood T cell repertoires in COVID-19. As for the study in general: COVID-19 samples, acute and convalescent, were from the United States, Italy and Spain. T cells, B-cell-depleted T cells, or PBMCs supplied cDNA or gDNA.

Per the original data handling: Researchers report that nucleated cell counts were estimated from reference gene primer amplification. The assay was immunoSEQ multiplex PCR, and TCRdb's table has in-frame clones only and misses some. V and J calls and clone size are as listed in that table; D and trimming were resolved from the DNA. Found here are 65,000 to 85,000 clones, over 75% of them singletons; the top ten hold 6.9%. V lost 4 bases and J lost 3; bases outside the gene matches: 6. CDR3 length equals 15 residues. In germline, CDR1 is LGHDT, CDR2 YNNKEL (reference sequence). The gene calls are TRBV3-1 (or the pseudogene TRBV3-2) and TRBJ1-2; TRBD1 aligns across 9 bases. This clonotype was sampled from a human donor in a cohort sampled during active COVID-19. The sequenced sample was peripheral blood. The CDR3 DNA reads as TGTGCCAGCAGCCCCCGGGACAGGGATGACTATGGCTACACCTTC. It yields the protein CASSPRDRDDYGYTF.